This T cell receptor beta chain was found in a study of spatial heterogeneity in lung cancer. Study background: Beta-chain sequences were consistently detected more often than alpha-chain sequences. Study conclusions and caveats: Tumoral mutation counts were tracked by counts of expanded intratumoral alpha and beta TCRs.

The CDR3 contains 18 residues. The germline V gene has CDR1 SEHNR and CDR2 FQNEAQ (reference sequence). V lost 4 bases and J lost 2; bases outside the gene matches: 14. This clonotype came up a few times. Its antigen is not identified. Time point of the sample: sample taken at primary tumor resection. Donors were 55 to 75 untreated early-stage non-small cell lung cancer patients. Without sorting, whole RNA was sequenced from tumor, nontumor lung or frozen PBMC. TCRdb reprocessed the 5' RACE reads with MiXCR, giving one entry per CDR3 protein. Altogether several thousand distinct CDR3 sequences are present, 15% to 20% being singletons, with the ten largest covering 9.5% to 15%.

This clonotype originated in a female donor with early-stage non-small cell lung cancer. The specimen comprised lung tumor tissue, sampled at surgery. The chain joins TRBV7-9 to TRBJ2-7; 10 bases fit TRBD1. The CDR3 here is CASSSGTGVLGLPYEQYF. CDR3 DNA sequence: TGTGCCAGCAGCTCCGGGACAGGGGTGCTGGGACTTCCCTACGAGCAGTACTTC.